One sample yielded the 18 T cell receptor beta chains listed below, sequenced in a study of spatial heterogeneity in lung cancer. TCRdb re-derived calls from the 5' RACE reads in MiXCR, one entry per CDR3 protein. The table has roughly 48,000 distinct CDR3 sequences, roughly 5% seen once. Time point indicated: sample taken at primary tumor resection. Unsorted whole RNA from tumor, nontumor lung or frozen PBMC underwent sequencing. Sequencing was performed on PBMCs, taken at surgery. The source is a male donor with early-stage non-small cell lung cancer.

This clonotype occurred many times. The chain combines TRBV7-3 with TRBJ2-7; D is unresolved. The CDR3 is 13 residues long. With 1 base removed from V and 3 bases from J, the gap between germline ends came to 7 bases. The germline V gene encodes CDR1 SGHTA and CDR2 FQGTGA. The CDR3 DNA reads as TGTGCCAGCAGCTTAAGACCCGGCTACGAGCAGTACTTC. Translated: CASSLRPGYEQYF.

Sample share makes this clonotype medium-sized. The rearrangement links TRBV7-2 to TRBJ2-1; unclear D gene. V was trimmed by 2 bases and J by 10 bases, leaving 12 bases between them. This CDR3 region has 13 residues. Germline V gene sequence: CDR1 SGHTA, CDR2 FQGNSA. Written as DNA, the CDR3 is TGTGCCAGCAGCTTAAGAGTTGCGCGGGAGCAGTTCTTC. Protein sequence: CASSLRVAREQFF.

This clonotype appeared many times. This sequence joins TRBV11-3 and TRBJ2-1; perhaps TRBD1 as D (5 bases). Germline V gives CDR1 SGHNT, CDR2 YENEEA. V lost 5 bases, J lost 8 bases, and 16 bases lay in between. The CDR3 is 14 residues long. The CDR3: CASSDSGFSDEQFF. In DNA, the CDR3 is TGTGCCAGCAGCGACAGTGGGTTTTCGGATGAGCAGTTCTTC.

This clonotype was observed at least ten times. The chain recombines TRBV12-3 or TRBV12-4 with TRBJ2-1; the match to TRBD1 covers 10 bases. Losses at the gene ends were 3 bases for V and 0 bases for J; bases not matched to a gene: 2. The CDR3 has 16 amino acids. CDR3 DNA: TGTGCCAGCAGTTTCCGGGACAGGGGCTCCTACAATGAGCAGTTCTTC. Translated: CASSFRDRGSYNEQFF.

The chain is built from TRBV5-5 and TRBJ2-3; D not resolved. CDR1 and CDR2 from the germline V gene are SGHKS and YYEKEE (reference sequence). Trimming stripped 2 bases from V and 0 bases from J, with 10 bases between. This CDR3 contains 15 residues. The CDR3 protein is CASSFSGHSTDTQYF. The DNA for the CDR3 is TGTGCCAGCAGCTTTTCCGGCCATAGCACAGATACGCAGTATTTT.

The rearrangement uses TRBV19 and TRBJ2-5; perhaps D is TRBD1 or TRBD2 (5 bases each). In germline, CDR1 is LNHDA, CDR2 SQIVND (reference sequence). V was pared by 3 bases and J by 7 bases, with 15 bases between. There are 14 residues in the CDR3. CDR3 DNA sequence: TGTGCCAGTAGTATGGGCAGGGACCTGGGGACCCAGTACTTC. Protein sequence: CASSMGRDLGTQYF.

This clonotype has at least ten counts. The gene calls are TRBV20-1 and TRBJ2-2, with D uncertain. CDR1 is DFQATT and CDR2 is SNEGSKA in the germline V gene (reference sequence). Trimming stripped 3 bases from V and 1 base from J, with 9 bases between. The CDR3 runs to 14 residues. This CDR3 reads CSARLHLNTGELFF. The CDR3 coding sequence is TGCAGTGCTAGGTTACACTTGAACACCGGGGAGCTGTTTTTT.

This clonotype was observed many times. This chain links TRBV7-9 with TRBJ2-1; 10 bases are a match to TRBD2. Germline loops: CDR1 SEHNR, CDR2 FQNEAQ (reference sequence). The CDR3 loop spans 14 amino acids. The V and J ends lost 5 bases and 8 bases, in that order; junction bases with no gene match: 6. CDR3 in amino acids: CASSILAGVDEQFF. Written as DNA, the CDR3 is TGTGCCAGCAGCATTCTAGCGGGAGTCGATGAGCAGTTCTTC.

This clonotype was seen many times. J is TRBJ1-1 and V is TRBV6-6; 8 bases map to TRBD1. The CDR3 runs 15 residues. V lost 2 bases to trimming and J lost 4 bases; unmatched junction nucleotides: 6. Germline V CDR1 and CDR2: MNHNY, SVGAGI (reference sequence). CDR3 DNA: TGTGCCAGCAGTTACCCCGGACAGGGAGGCACTGAAGCTTTCTTT. It is translated as CASSYPGQGGTEAFF.

This clonotype was counted many times. The rearrangement uses TRBV6-5 and TRBJ2-3; TRBD2 matches at 10 bases. Germline-derived CDR1 and CDR2 are MNHEY and SVGAGI. J was trimmed by 2 bases and V by 2 bases; bases with no gene match: 4. The length of the CDR3 is 16 residues. The CDR3 protein is CASSYRTSGYTDTQYF. Written as DNA, the CDR3 is TGTGCCAGCAGTTACCGGACTAGCGGCTACACAGATACGCAGTATTTT.

This clonotype was seen repeatedly, ten times or more. The chain is built from TRBV20-1 and TRBJ2-1; 9 bases are a match to TRBD2. Losses at the gene ends were 3 bases for V and 9 bases for J; bases not matched to a gene: 9. CDR1 and CDR2 (germline): DFQATT, SNEGSKA (reference sequence). The CDR3 consists of 14 residues. CDR3 amino acids: CSARSAAGGPEQFF. CDR3 sequence (DNA): TGCAGTGCTAGGAGCGCGGCGGGAGGGCCTGAGCAGTTCTTC.

This clonotype has at least ten counts. The rearrangement joins TRBV25-1 to TRBJ1-2, with D possibly TRBD1 on 5 matching bases. The length of the CDR3 is 13 residues. V gave up 2 bases and J gave up 8 bases, with 12 bases separating them. In germline, CDR1 is MGHDK, CDR2 SYGVNS. The CDR3: CASSEGTLYGYTF. The CDR3 DNA reads TGTGCCAGCAGTGAAGGGACCCTCTACGGCTACACCTTC.

This clonotype was detected ten times or more. V and J are TRBV2 and TRBJ2-3; TRBD2 agrees at 7 bases. Germline V gene data show CDR1 as SNHLY and CDR2 as FYNNEI. CDR3 length equals 16 residues. Trimming removed 2 bases from V and 1 base from J; junction bases left unmatched: 6. This chain's CDR3 is CASSEPGGRGTDTQYF. The CDR3 DNA sequence: TGTGCCAGCAGTGAACCGGGCGGGAGAGGCACAGATACGCAGTATTTT.

This clonotype was observed at least ten times. This sequence joins TRBV6-6 and TRBJ2-1; 8 bases agree with TRBD1. This CDR3 comprises 14 residues. The J segment lost 1 base and the V segment lost 6 bases, leaving 2 bases of the junction unmatched. CDR1 and CDR2 from the germline V gene are MNHNY and SVGAGI (reference sequence). CDR3 DNA sequence: TGTGCCAGCAGCAGGGACAGGTCCTACAATGAGCAGTTCTTC. Residues: CASSRDRSYNEQFF.

This clonotype showed up many times. This chain uses TRBV3-1 with TRBJ2-2; D is unclear. V gave up 3 bases and J gave up 5 bases, with 19 bases separating them. Germline V gene lookup returns CDR1 LGHDT and CDR2 YNNKEL (reference sequence). The CDR3 contains 17 residues. The DNA for the CDR3 is TGTGCCAGCAGCCATCCGGGCTCCTTAAGAATTACCGGGGAGCTGTTTTTT. Its translation is CASSHPGSLRITGELFF.

This clonotype appeared many times. CDR3 residues: CSARGGPMNTEAFF. CDR3 DNA: TGCAGTGCAAGGGGGGGGCCCATGAACACTGAAGCTTTCTTT. The rearrangement uses TRBV20-1 and TRBJ1-1, with a weak D call TRBD1 (6 bases). There are 14 residues in the CDR3. CDR1 and CDR2 (germline): DFQATT, SNEGSKA (reference sequence). V dropped 6 bases and J dropped 0 bases, with 14 bases sitting between them.

This clonotype was seen at least ten times. The V call is TRBV6-5, the J call TRBJ1-1; D remains unclear. This CDR3 region has 14 residues. Germline CDR1 reads MNHEY; CDR2 reads SVGAGI. Trimming removed 0 bases at V and 7 bases at J, with 12 bases between. CDR3 amino acids: CASSYSTSVGEAFF. Here the CDR3 DNA reads TGTGCCAGCAGTTACTCCACCTCGGTAGGTGAAGCTTTCTTT.

The sample holds many counts of this clonotype. This rearrangement joins TRBV4-3 to TRBJ1-6, with D unclear. This CDR3 has 14 amino acids. Germline V lookup: CDR1 LGHNA, CDR2 YSLEER. Trimming shortened V by 2 bases and J by 7 bases, and 9 bases separated the two germline ends. The CDR3 region is CASSQPGTNSPLHF. The CDR3 region has the DNA TGCGCCAGCAGCCAACCGGGCACGAATTCACCCCTCCACTTT.